A single sample gave rise to the 11 T cell receptor beta chains below, sequenced in a study of blood T cells in healthy people across ages. Using a J-beta primer mix together with a sample-barcoded 5' primer, a second PCR was run for roughly 6 to 12 cycles. TCRdb ran MiXCR on the 5' RACE reads and lists one entry per CDR3 protein. The sample yields around 620,000 distinct CDR3 sequences, about 25% seen once. The sample taken for sequencing was blood. The receptor source for this set is a woman between 65 and 79 years old in good health.

This clonotype has more than one count but fewer than ten. The chain uses TRBV2 and TRBJ2-7; 9 nucleotides align to TRBD1. The CDR3 is 15 residues long. Germline V gives CDR1 SNHLY, CDR2 FYNNEI. The trim removed 7 bases at V and 2 bases at J, leaving 9 bases unmatched. CDR3 coding DNA: TGTGCCAGCACCGATAGCGGACAGGGGACCTACGAGCAGTACTTC. This encodes CASTDSGQGTYEQYF.

This clonotype was observed a few times. The chain recombines TRBV20-1 with TRBJ1-3; D is unresolved. This CDR3 has 13 amino acids. CDR1 and CDR2 (germline): DFQATT, SNEGSKA (reference sequence). Trimming cost V 7 bases and J 0 bases, with 10 bases left between them. CDR3 DNA: TGCAGTGGGGGAAGAATCTCTGGAAACACCATATATTTT. Its protein product is CSGGRISGNTIYF.

The rearrangement joins TRBV2 to TRBJ2-5; 7 nucleotides agree with TRBD2. The CDR3 runs 15 residues. Germline V lookup: CDR1 SNHLY, CDR2 FYNNEI. V shed 4 bases, J shed 4 bases, and the junction held 9 bases outside the gene matches. In nucleotides, the CDR3 is TGTGCCAGCAGTGCGTACGGGACTAAAACAGAGACCCAGTACTTC. This translates into CASSAYGTKTETQYF.

This clonotype came up a few times. The germline gene is not matched at one end of the junction; a read error may be the cause. The chain recombines TRBV6-5 with TRBJ2-1, with TRBD2 matching 12 bases. Germline V gene sequence: CDR1 MNHEY, CDR2 SVGAGI. The CDR3 length is 14 residues. CDR3 loop: CASRASGGARERFF. The DNA for the CDR3 is TGTGCCAGCCGGGCTAGCGGGGGGGCCCGAGAGCGGTTCTTC.

This clonotype was recorded a few times. V and J are TRBV10-3 and TRBJ2-2, with 8 bases that match TRBD2. This CDR3 spans 15 amino acids. CDR1 is ENHRY, CDR2 SYGVKD, per germline. The V segment lost 6 bases and the J segment 2 bases; nucleotides outside the gene matches: 5. CDR3 sequence: CAIREAGANTGELFF. The CDR3 coding sequence is TGTGCCATCAGGGAAGCGGGGGCAAACACCGGGGAGCTGTTTTTT.

The rearrangement uses TRBV29-1 and TRBJ1-2, with D possibly TRBD1 on 6 matching bases. CDR1 SQVTM and CDR2 ANQGSEA come from the germline V gene. Trimming shortened V by 1 base and J by 6 bases, and 18 bases separated the two germline ends. The CDR3 has 15 amino acids. The CDR3 DNA reads as TGCAGCGTTGAAGGAAAAGCGGGGGCAATGAATGGCTACACCTTC. Translated, it gives CSVEGKAGAMNGYTF.

V is TRBV7-2 and J is TRBJ2-1; TRBD2 agrees at 10 bases. Germline CDR1 SGHTA, CDR2 FQGNSA. With 5 bases clipped from V and 0 bases from J, the junction kept 7 bases outside the gene matches. CDR3 length equals 17 residues. The chain's CDR3 is CASSPRLAGVSYNEQFF. The CDR3 coding sequence is TGTGCCAGCAGCCCTCGACTAGCGGGTGTCTCCTACAATGAGCAGTTCTTC.

This clonotype was found a few times. V and J are TRBV5-1 and TRBJ2-5, with 10 bases aligning to TRBD2. CDR3 length equals 15 residues. The germline V gene has CDR1 SGHRS and CDR2 YFSETQ. V trimming: 4 bases; J trimming: 4 bases; junction bases outside the gene matches: 7. The CDR3: CASSQSGGAGETQYF. The CDR3 bases are TGCGCCAGCAGCCAAAGCGGGGGGGCCGGAGAGACCCAGTACTTC.

This sequence joins TRBV7-2 and TRBJ2-4; maybe TRBD1 (5 bases). The CDR3 loop spans 13 amino acids. Trimming pared 7 bases from V and 6 bases from J, leaving 13 bases between. Per the germline V gene, CDR1 is SGHTA and CDR2 is FQGNSA. DNA for the CDR3: TGTGCCAGCACCCAGGGCCAGGGAAACATTCAGTACTTC. It translates to CASTQGQGNIQYF.

This rearrangement joins TRBV28 to TRBJ2-3; a weak D match, TRBD2 (5 bases). The CDR3 runs to 15 residues. Germline-derived CDR1 and CDR2 are MDHEN and SYDVKM. V lost 3 bases to trimming and J lost 3 bases, with 13 bases between them. The CDR3 sequence: CASSFGEMGTDTQYF. DNA for the CDR3: TGTGCCAGCAGTTTCGGGGAGATGGGGACAGATACGCAGTATTTT.

The rearrangement joins TRBV20-1 to TRBJ2-2, with D possibly TRBD2 on 6 matching bases. The germline V gene has CDR1 DFQATT and CDR2 SNEGSKA (reference sequence). The CDR3 loop spans 14 amino acids. The germline V and J ends were trimmed by 4 bases and 7 bases, with 16 bases remaining between them. CDR3 sequence (DNA): TGCAGTGCTAACCGGCCTCGGAGGGACGGGGAGCTGTTTTTT. Protein: CSANRPRRDGELFF.